This TCR beta chain derives from a study of cytomegalovirus exposure and HLA in healthy donors. Regarding the study as a whole: Testing in vitro showed three CMV-associated chains specific for CMV antigens.

The germline V gene has CDR1 SGHTA and CDR2 FQGTGA. V was trimmed by 5 bases and J by 7 bases, leaving 14 bases between them. The CDR3 is 14 amino acids. Method: immunoSEQ multiplex PCR; TCRdb's copy keeps in-frame clones and lacks some. The table has 110,000 to 150,000 clones, around 93% seen once. Details on this clone: What it binds is unknown.

Source material: PBMCs. The chain combines TRBV7-3 with TRBJ2-2, with D perhaps TRBD2 (5 bases). The TCR comes from a man aged 18 to 29 in good health and CMV-seropositive. The CDR3 is CASSPFLGSGELFF. The DNA for the CDR3 is TGTGCCAGCAGCCCATTTCTGGGGAGCGGGGAGCTGTTTTTT.